This T cell receptor (beta chain) stems from a study of blood T cell repertoires in COVID-19. Study summary: The analysed material was cDNA or gDNA that came from T cells, B-cell-depleted T cells, or PBMCs.

TCRdb's copy holds only in-frame clones and misses some; the assay was immunoSEQ multiplex PCR. The top ten clones hold approximately 1.5% of a sample with around 300,000 clones, approximately 88% of them seen once. V was clipped by 1 base and J by 7 bases, with 7 bases between them. The CDR3 spans 12 residues. CDR1 is MDHEN, CDR2 SYDVKM, per germline. The specimen sequenced was PBMCs or T cells enriched from blood (not recorded which). The TCR sequence derives from a woman in her thirties or forties who had recovered from COVID-19. This chain connects TRBV28 to TRBJ1-1; D is unresolved. The CDR3, as DNA: TGTGCCAGCAGTTTATCACGGGGTGAAGCTTTCTTT. This sequence encodes CASSLSRGEAFF.